Listed below are T cell receptor beta chains from one sample, sequenced in a study of identical twins. TCRdb re-analysed the 5' RACE reads in MiXCR, keeping a single row per CDR3 protein. The data hold a few hundred thousand distinct CDR3 sequences, with 7.5% to 10% observed a single time. These data also formed part of another study, on yellow fever vaccine responses in identical twins.

Sequencing used PBMCs. The receptors were sampled from a young woman in good health. Both conserved end residues are part of each CDR3. D genes are given only for firm matches. Size tells how often a clone was seen (once, few, many) or the class of an expanded clone, and some rows leave it out.

TRBD2	TRBV27	TRBJ2-7	few	TGTGCCAGCAGTTTAAGTTCTGATCCTAGCGGGGGATACGAGCAGTACTTC	CASSLSSDPSGGYEQYF
NA	TRBV27	TRBJ2-5	NA	TGTGCCAGCAGTTTCCTGGGGGCAGGGGAAGAGACCCAGTACTTC	CASSFLGAGEETQYF
TRBD1	TRBV7-2	TRBJ2-1	few	TGTGCCAGCAGTCGACAGGGTAGTACTATAGAGCAGTTCTTC	CASSRQGSTIEQFF
NA	TRBV12-3/TRBV12-4	TRBJ1-5	many	TGTGCCAGCAGCATACAAGGGAAGGGGACGGGCCAGCATTTT	CASSIQGKGTGQHF
TRBD2	TRBV4-3	TRBJ2-1	NA	TGCGCCAGCAGCCAAGATCTTCTAGCGGGAACCCTTCGGTTCTTC	CASSQDLLAGTLRFF
NA	TRBV4-1	TRBJ2-1	NA	TGCGCCAGCAGCCAAGATGCCCTTAGGGAGCAGTTCTTC	CASSQDALREQFF
NA	TRBV7-2	TRBJ2-7	many	TGTGCCAGCAGCTCGGACGGAGTAACCTACGAGCAGTACTTC	CASSSDGVTYEQYF
NA	TRBV10-3	TRBJ2-7	few	TGTGCCATCAGTGATAACAGGGTGGCCTACGAGCAGTACTTC	CAISDNRVAYEQYF
NA	TRBV18	TRBJ2-5	few	TGTGCCAGCTCACCGTTGGATCAAGAGACCCAGTACTTC	CASSPLDQETQYF
NA	TRBV9	TRBJ2-1	NA	TGTGCCAGCAGCGTAGTGGCCTCTGAGCAGTTCTTC	CASSVVASEQFF